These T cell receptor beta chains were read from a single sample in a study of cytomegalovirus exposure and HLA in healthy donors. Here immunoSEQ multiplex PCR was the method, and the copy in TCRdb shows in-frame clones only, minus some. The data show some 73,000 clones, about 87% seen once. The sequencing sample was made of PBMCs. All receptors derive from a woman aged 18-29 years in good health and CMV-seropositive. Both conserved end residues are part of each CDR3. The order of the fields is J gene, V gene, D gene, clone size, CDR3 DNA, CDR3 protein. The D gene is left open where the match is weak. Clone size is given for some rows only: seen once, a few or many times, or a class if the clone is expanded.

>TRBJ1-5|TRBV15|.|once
TGTGCCACCAGCAGAGATGGAGTACGGGATCAGCCCCAGCATTTT
CATSRDGVRDQPQHF
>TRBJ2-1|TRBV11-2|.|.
TGTGCCAGCAGCTTAGCCGGGGGAACAGGGGCGTACAATGAGCAGTTCTTC
CASSLAGGTGAYNEQFF
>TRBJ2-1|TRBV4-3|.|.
TGCGCCAGCAGCCAAGTTATTCTTAGCGCCAATGAGCAGTTCTTC
CASSQVILSANEQFF
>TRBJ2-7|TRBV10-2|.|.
TGCGCCAGCATCCCGAGGACTTCCTCTGGCTCCTACGAGCAGTACTTC
CASIPRTSSGSYEQYF
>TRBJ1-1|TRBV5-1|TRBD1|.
TGCGCCAGCAGCTTTTGGACAGGAGCGAACACTGAAGCTTTCTTT
CASSFWTGANTEAFF
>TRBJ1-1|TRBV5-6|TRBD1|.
TGTGCCAGCAGCTTGGATACAGGGGCATGGGACATTGAAGCTTTCTTT
CASSLDTGAWDIEAFF
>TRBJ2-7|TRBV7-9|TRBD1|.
TGTGCCAGCAGTAAGACTGGGACAGGGTCCTCCTACGAGCAGTACTTC
CASSKTGTGSSYEQYF
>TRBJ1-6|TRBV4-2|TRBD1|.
TGTGCCAGCAGCCAAGAACGGACAGGGGTTCTTTCACCCCTCCACTTT
CASSQERTGVLSPLHF
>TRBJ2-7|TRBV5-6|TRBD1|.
TGTGCCAGCAGCGCTTCCGGACAGGGGTCCTACGAGCAGTACTTC
CASSASGQGSYEQYF
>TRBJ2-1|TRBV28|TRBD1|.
TGTGCCAGCAGTTTACCAGGGGGCTACCAGGGCAATGAGCAGTTCTTC
CASSLPGGYQGNEQFF
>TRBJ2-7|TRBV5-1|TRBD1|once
TGCGCCAGCAGCCGAGGACAGGGGGCTAGCGACGAGCAGTACTTC
CASSRGQGASDEQYF
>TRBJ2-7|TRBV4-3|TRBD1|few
TGCGCCAGCAGCCAAGTTAGGGGGACAGGGTCGGCCGAGCAGTACTTC
CASSQVRGTGSAEQYF
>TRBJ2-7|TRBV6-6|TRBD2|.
TGTGCCAGCAACTACATTGGGACTAGCCTCGAGCAGTACTTC
CASNYIGTSLEQYF
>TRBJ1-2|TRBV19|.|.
TGTGCCAGTAGTATTGGACAGTCCTATGGCTACACCTTC
CASSIGQSYGYTF
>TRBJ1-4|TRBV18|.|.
TGTGCCAGCTCACCAATGGCAGGGGAAGTTCGGCTGTTTTTT
CASSPMAGEVRLFF
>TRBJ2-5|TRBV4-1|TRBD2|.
TGCGCCAGCAGCCAGTCTAGCGGGAGACAAGAGACCCAGTACTTC
CASSQSSGRQETQYF
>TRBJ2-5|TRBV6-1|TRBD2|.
TGTGCCAGCGAGAGAATAGCGGGGGATAAAGAGACCCAGTACTTC
CASERIAGDKETQYF
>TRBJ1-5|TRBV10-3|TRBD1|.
TGTGCCATCAGTGATCCCCTAAGACAGGGGAAGGGCCAGCCCCAGCATTTT
CAISDPLRQGKGQPQHF
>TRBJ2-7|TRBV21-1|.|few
TGTGCCAGCAGCAAAGAACAGGGCTATGACGAGCAGTACTTC
CASSKEQGYDEQYF
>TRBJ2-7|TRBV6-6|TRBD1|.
TGTGCCAGCAGCAGACAGGGGGACGAGCAGTACTTC
CASSRQGDEQYF
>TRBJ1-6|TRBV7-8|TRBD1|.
TGTGCCAGCAGCTGGCTGGGACAGGGCAATAATTCACCCCTCCACTTT
CASSWLGQGNNSPLHF
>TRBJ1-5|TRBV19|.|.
TGTGCCAGTAGTATAGCGGGAGTCCAGCCCCAGCATTTT
CASSIAGVQPQHF
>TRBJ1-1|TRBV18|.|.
TGTGCCAGCTCACCTACGACAGATAACACTGAAGCTTTCTTT
CASSPTTDNTEAFF
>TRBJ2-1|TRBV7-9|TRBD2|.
TGTGCCAGCAGCTGGGGACGGGGCTCGGGGGAGGGTGAGCAGTTCTTC
CASSWGRGSGEGEQFF
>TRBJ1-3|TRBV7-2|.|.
TGTGCCAGCAGCCGGCGTACAGGGCCCGGAAACACCATATATTTT
CASSRRTGPGNTIYF
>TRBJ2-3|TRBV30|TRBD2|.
TGTGCCTGGAGTTGGGGGGGGGATGCAGATACGCAGTATTTT
CAWSWGGDADTQYF
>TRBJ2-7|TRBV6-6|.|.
TGTGCCAGCAGTTACGGCAGGGTCGGTAGCGAGCAGTACTTC
CASSYGRVGSEQYF
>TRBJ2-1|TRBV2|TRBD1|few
TGTGCCAGCAGTGAATTCCCCACGGGGACAGGGGATGAGCAGTTCTTC
CASSEFPTGTGDEQFF
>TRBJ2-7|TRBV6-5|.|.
TGTGCCAGCAGTTACGGGGCAGGGGTTTCCTACGAGCAGTACTTC
CASSYGAGVSYEQYF
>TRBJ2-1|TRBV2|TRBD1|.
TGTGCCAGCAGTCGAATTGGACAGGGGGCAAGGGGTGAGCAGTTCTTC
CASSRIGQGARGEQFF
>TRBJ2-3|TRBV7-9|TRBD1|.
TGTGCCAGCAGCCGGGACAGAATAACAGATACGCAGTATTTT
CASSRDRITDTQYF
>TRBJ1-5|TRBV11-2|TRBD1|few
TGTGCCAGCAGCTCCGACAGGGACGAATATCAGCCCCAGCATTTT
CASSSDRDEYQPQHF
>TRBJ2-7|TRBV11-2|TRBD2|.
TGTGCCAGCAGCTTAGGGCAAACTGGACTAGCACGCGAGCAGTACTTC
CASSLGQTGLAREQYF
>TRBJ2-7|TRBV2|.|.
TGTGCCAGCCAGCAGTCGGGTCAGGGGGGAGCCTACGAGCAGTACTTC
CASQQSGQGGAYEQYF
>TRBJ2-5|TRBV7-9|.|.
TGTGCCAGCAGCTTTAGAGAAGAGACCCAGTACTTC
CASSFREETQYF
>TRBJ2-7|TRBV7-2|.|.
TGTGCCAGCAGCTCCCAGGTTACCTACGAGCAGTACTTC
CASSSQVTYEQYF
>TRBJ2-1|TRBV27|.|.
TGTGCCAGCAGTTTATTCCCTACGGTTGAGCAGTTCTTC
CASSLFPTVEQFF
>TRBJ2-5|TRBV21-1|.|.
TGTGCCAGCAGCAGAGGAGAAATGGGGCTCTTCCTGGACAGACGTGAGACCCAGTACTTC
CASSRGEMGLFLDRRETQYF
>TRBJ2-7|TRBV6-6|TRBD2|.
TGTGCCAGCAGCCTACCTTGGGGCGGGAGCTCCTACGAGCAGTACTTC
CASSLPWGGSSYEQYF
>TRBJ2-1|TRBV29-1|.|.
TGCAGCGGGGGGACTCCAAACGCTTACAATGAGCAGTTCTTC
CSGGTPNAYNEQFF
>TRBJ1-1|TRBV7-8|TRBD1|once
TGTGCCAGCAGCGCACAACAGGGGTGGAACACTGAAGCTTTCTTT
CASSAQQGWNTEAFF
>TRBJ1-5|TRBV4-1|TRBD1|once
TGCGCCAGCAGCCTTACGTTGGGACAGGGCCGTGGGGGGGGCAATCAGCCCCAGCATTTT
CASSLTLGQGRGGGNQPQHF
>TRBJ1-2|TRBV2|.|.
TGTGCCACGGGACTGACCCACTATAACTATGGCTACACCTTC
CATGLTHYNYGYTF
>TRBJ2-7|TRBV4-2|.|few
TGTGCCAGCAGCCAGACAAGGGAGGCGGCCTACGAGCAGTACTTC
CASSQTREAAYEQYF
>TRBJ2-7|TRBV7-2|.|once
TGTGCCAGCAGCTTATTATCGGGGAACGAGCAGTACTTC
CASSLLSGNEQYF
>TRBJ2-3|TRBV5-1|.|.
TGCGCCAGCAGTTGGAAGACAGGGAGGACAGATACGCAGTATTTT
CASSWKTGRTDTQYF
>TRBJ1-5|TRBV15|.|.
TGTGCCACCAGGGACAAAATTAGCAATCAGCCCCAGCATTTT
CATRDKISNQPQHF
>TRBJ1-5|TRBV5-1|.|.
TGCGCCAGCAGCTTGACTCCAGGGGGCAATCAGCCCCAGCATTTT
CASSLTPGGNQPQHF
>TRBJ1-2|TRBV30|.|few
TGTGCCTGGACGATGGGGCAGTTGGACGGCTACACCTTC
CAWTMGQLDGYTF
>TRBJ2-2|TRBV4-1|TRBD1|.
TGCGCCAGCAGCCAAAGGGACAGAAACACCGGGGAGCTGTTTTTT
CASSQRDRNTGELFF
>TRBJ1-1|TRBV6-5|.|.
TGTGCCAGCAGTTACCTGGGTCGGCAGGCTGATGAAGCTTTCTTT
CASSYLGRQADEAFF
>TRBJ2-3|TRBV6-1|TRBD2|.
TGTGCCAGCAGGGAAAAGACTAGCGGGGGTAACACAGATACGCAGTATTTT
CASREKTSGGNTDTQYF
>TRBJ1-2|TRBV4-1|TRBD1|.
TGCGCCAGCAGCCAAGATGGACAGGGGTTCGGCTACACCTTC
CASSQDGQGFGYTF
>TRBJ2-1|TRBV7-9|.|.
TGTGCCAGCAGCGCCCGTCAGGGGTTCGATGAGCAGTTCTTC
CASSARQGFDEQFF
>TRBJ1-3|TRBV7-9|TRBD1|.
TGTGCCAGCAGCTCCCTACCGGGACAGGGAGGAAACACCATATATTTT
CASSSLPGQGGNTIYF